A single sample gave rise to the 5 T cell receptor beta chains below, sequenced in a study of T cells expressing NK-cell markers. TCRdb reanalyzed the 5' RACE reads, giving one entry per CDR3 protein sequence and no DNA. Its listing shows approximately 460,000 distinct CDR3 sequences. Sequencing used blood T cells: a sorted CD56 or NKG2C T cell subset, CD4+ or CD8+ T cells, or bulk PBMC T cells (not recorded which). The receptors here all came from a woman between 18 and 69 years old in good health.

The rearrangement joins TRBV2 to TRBJ2-3; the D call from TCRdb, TRBD1, cannot be confirmed without DNA. Germline V lookup: CDR1 SNHLY, CDR2 FYNNEI. This CDR3 region has 15 residues. CDR3 amino acids: CASSAGGGITDTQYF.

The CDR3 is CASSFRTTRLDTQYF. J is TRBJ2-3 and V is TRBV7-9. Germline lookup yields CDR1 SEHNR and CDR2 FQNEAQ (reference sequence). CDR3 length equals 15 residues.

J is TRBJ2-2 and V is TRBV29-1. Germline V lookup: CDR1 SQVTM, CDR2 ANQGSEA. The CDR3 has 13 amino acids. The CDR3 spells CSVVAGNTGELFF.

The chain recombines TRBV4-3 with TRBJ1-1. Looked up from germline, CDR1 is LGHNA and CDR2 is YSLEER. The CDR3 covers 15 residues. This CDR3 is CASSHLGRLNTEAFF.

V is TRBV4-3 and J is TRBJ1-6; TCRdb's D call, TRBD1, is unchecked because there is no DNA. The CDR3 is made up of 15 amino acids. Germline V gives CDR1 LGHNA, CDR2 YSLEER. CDR3 sequence reads: CASSQGATPNSPLHF.